Described below is a single TCR beta chain sequence and its context. At survey level, the immunoSEQ assay was run in its v3.0 version. The assay was immunoSEQ multiplex PCR, and TCRdb's table has in-frame clones only and misses some. Of fewer than 10,000 clones in the sample, roughly 84% were seen once. The source of the sample is a study of long-term antiretroviral therapy in people with HIV. The V gene lost 1 base and the J gene lost 3 bases, with 4 bases spanning the gap. This CDR3 spans 12 amino acids. Germline CDR1 and CDR2: MGHRA and YSYEKL. Sample: unsorted PBMCs, taken 0.3 years before starting antiretroviral therapy. The rearrangement joins TRBV4-1 to TRBJ2-7; the D is unclear. This clonotype was sampled from a man in his thirties or forties with HIV. The CDR3 DNA follows: TGCGCCAGCAGCCAAGTCGGCTACGAGCAGTACTTC. Translating it yields CASSQVGYEQYF.